A single sample gave rise to the 15 T cell receptor beta chains below, sequenced in a study of monozygotic twins with inflammatory bowel disease. TCRdb reanalyzed the 5' RACE reads, giving one entry per CDR3 protein sequence and no DNA. The sample includes fewer than 110,000 distinct CDR3 sequences. The material sequenced was blood. These receptors originate from a human donor with ulcerative colitis or Crohn's disease, or a healthy co-twin of an affected twin (not recorded which).

The chain combines TRBV12-3 or TRBV12-4 with TRBJ2-2; TCRdb reports TRBD2, a call that lacks DNA to check it against. CDR3 length equals 14 residues. The chain's CDR3 is CASGRGAVAGELFF.

The chain combines TRBV6-2 or TRBV6-3 with TRBJ2-1. CDR1 and CDR2 (germline): MNHEY, SVGEGT. This CDR3 contains 14 residues. The CDR3 reads CASSRTKSYNEQFF.

V is TRBV30 and J is TRBJ2-7; the TCRdb D gene call, TRBD1, has no DNA to confirm it. Germline-derived CDR1 and CDR2 are GTSNPN and SVGIG (reference sequence). This CDR3 has 13 amino acids. The CDR3: CAWSPEQGREQYF.

This chain joins TRBV5-1 and TRBJ1-2. The CDR3 contains 14 residues. Germline CDR1 and CDR2: SGHRS and YFSETQ. CDR3 region: CARSLSTRLDGYTF.

The CDR3 here is CAIRRRRDTQYF. This chain connects TRBV10-3 to TRBJ2-3. There are 12 residues in the CDR3. Germline V gene lookup returns CDR1 ENHRY and CDR2 SYGVKD.

The V and J genes are TRBV9 and TRBJ1-6; no DNA is available, so the TRBD1 call from TCRdb remains unchecked. The CDR3 runs 15 residues. CDR1 SGDLS and CDR2 YYNGEE come from the germline V gene. The CDR3 sequence: CASSVGPGVNSPLHF.

The chain links TRBV29-1 to TRBJ1-1. From germline, CDR1 is SQVTM and CDR2 ANQGSEA. The CDR3 contains 12 residues. This chain's CDR3 is CSVGNMNTEAFF.

The rearrangement joins TRBV7-9 to TRBJ1-2. Germline lookup yields CDR1 SEHNR and CDR2 FQNEAQ (reference sequence). This CDR3 comprises 13 residues. The CDR3 spells CASSLRDDYGYTF.

J is TRBJ1-2 and V is TRBV7-2. CDR3 length: 14 residues. Germline CDR1 is SGHTA and CDR2 is FQGNSA. The CDR3 sequence: CASSFRDPNYGYTF.

The V and J genes are TRBV6-5 and TRBJ1-6. Per the germline V gene, CDR1 is MNHEY and CDR2 is SVGAGI. The CDR3 has 17 residues. The CDR3 here is CASSYLGLSSYNSPLHF.

V usage is TRBV7-3 and J usage is TRBJ2-2; TCRdb reports TRBD1, a call that lacks DNA to check it against. The germline V gene encodes CDR1 SGHTA and CDR2 FQGTGA. The CDR3 extends over 15 amino acids. CDR3 in amino acids: CASSLKQGFTGELFF.

This chain uses TRBV11-2 with TRBJ2-5. Looked up from germline, CDR1 is SGHAT and CDR2 is FQNNGV. CDR3 length: 14 amino acids. CDR3 protein: CASSLGLNKETQYF.

The chain couples TRBV4-2 to TRBJ1-1; TCRdb indicates TRBD1, and absent DNA this call remains unverified. CDR1 and CDR2 (germline): LGHNA, YNFKEQ. The CDR3 consists of 18 residues. The CDR3 protein is CASSHPKTVSGAGFQAFF.

The V and J genes are TRBV9 and TRBJ2-1. The CDR3 contains 12 residues. CDR1 SGDLS and CDR2 YYNGEE come from the germline V gene. CDR3: CASSVVMDEQFF.

The rearrangement uses TRBV21-1 and TRBJ1-5; TCRdb lists TRBD1, though no DNA is available to test this call. TRBV21-1 is a known pseudogene. CDR3 length: 16 amino acids. CDR3 in amino acids: CASSPTSGGQNQPQHF.